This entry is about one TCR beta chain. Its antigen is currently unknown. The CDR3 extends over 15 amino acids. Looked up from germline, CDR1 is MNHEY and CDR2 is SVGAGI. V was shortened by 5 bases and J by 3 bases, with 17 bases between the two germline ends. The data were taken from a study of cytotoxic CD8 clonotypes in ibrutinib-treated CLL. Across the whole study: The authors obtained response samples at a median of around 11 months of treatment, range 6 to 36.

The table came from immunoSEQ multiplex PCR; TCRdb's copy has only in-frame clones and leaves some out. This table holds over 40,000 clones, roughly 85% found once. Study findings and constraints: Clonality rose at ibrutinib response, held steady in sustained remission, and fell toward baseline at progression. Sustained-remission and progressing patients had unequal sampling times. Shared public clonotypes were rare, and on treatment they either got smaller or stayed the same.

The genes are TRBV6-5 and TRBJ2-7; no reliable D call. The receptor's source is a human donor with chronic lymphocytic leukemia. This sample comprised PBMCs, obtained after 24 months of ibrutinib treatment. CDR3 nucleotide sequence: TGTGCCAGCAGTCCATGGGGTACAGCAGACTACGAGCAGTACTTC. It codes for CASSPWGTADYEQYF.